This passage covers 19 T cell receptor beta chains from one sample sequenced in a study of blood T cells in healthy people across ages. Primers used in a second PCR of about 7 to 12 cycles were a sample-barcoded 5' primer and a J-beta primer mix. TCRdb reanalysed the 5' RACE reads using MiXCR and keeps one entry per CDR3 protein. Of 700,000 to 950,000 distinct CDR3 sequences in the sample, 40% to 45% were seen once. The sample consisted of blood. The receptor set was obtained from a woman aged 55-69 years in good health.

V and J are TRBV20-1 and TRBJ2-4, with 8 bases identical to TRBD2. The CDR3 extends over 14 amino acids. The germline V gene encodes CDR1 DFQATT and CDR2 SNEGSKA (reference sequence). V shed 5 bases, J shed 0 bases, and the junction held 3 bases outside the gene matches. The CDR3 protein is CSAPLAGAKNIQYF. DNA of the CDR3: TGCAGTGCTCCTCTAGCGGGAGCCAAAAACATTCAGTACTTC.

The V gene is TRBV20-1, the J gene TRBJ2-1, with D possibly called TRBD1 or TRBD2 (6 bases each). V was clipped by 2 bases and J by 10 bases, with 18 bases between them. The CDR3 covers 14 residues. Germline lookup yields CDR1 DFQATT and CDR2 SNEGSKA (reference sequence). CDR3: CSARRGATGREQFF. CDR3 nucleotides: TGCAGTGCTAGAAGGGGGGCGACCGGCCGAGAGCAGTTCTTC.

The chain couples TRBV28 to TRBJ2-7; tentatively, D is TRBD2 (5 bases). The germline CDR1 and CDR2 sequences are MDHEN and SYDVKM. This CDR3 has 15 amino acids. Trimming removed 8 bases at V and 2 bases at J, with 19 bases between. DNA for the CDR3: TGTGCCAGCCCCCCGAGTCCCACCGGGGCCTACGAGCAGTACTTC. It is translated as CASPPSPTGAYEQYF.

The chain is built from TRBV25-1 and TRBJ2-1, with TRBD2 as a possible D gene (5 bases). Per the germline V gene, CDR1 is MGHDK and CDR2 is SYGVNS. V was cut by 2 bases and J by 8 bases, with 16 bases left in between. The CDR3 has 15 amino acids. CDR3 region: CASSEAGPPGDEQFF. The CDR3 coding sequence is TGTGCCAGCAGTGAAGCGGGCCCACCTGGCGATGAGCAGTTCTTC.

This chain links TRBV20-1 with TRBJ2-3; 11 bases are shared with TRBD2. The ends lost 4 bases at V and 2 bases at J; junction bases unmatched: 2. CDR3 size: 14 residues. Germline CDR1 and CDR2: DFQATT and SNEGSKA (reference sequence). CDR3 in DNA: TGCAGTGCTAATAGCGGGGGGGTCACAGATACGCAGTATTTT. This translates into CSANSGGVTDTQYF.

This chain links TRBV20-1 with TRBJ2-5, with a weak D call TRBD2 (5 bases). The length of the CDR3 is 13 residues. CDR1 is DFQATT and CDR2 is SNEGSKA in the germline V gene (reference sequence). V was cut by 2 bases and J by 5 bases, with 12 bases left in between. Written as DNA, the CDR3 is TGCAGTGCTAGACTCCTAGCCAGGGAGACCCAGTACTTC. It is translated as CSARLLARETQYF.

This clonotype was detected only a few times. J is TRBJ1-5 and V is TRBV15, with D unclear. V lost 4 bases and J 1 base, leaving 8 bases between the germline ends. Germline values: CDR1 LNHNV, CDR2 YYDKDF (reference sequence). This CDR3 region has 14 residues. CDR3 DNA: TGTGCCACCAGCAAAGGGCAGAGCAATCAGCCCCAGCATTTT. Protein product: CATSKGQSNQPQHF.

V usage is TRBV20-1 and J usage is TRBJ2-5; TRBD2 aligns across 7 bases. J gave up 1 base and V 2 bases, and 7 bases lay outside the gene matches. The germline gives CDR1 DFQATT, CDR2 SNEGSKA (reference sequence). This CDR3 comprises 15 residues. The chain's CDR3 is CSARRREALQETQYF. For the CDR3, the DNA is TGCAGTGCTAGAAGACGGGAGGCCCTCCAAGAGACCCAGTACTTC.

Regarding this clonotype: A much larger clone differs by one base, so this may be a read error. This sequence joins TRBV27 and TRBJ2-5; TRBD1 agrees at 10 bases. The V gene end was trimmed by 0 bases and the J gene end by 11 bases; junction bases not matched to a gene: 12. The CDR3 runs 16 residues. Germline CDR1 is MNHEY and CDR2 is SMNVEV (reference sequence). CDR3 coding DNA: TGTGCCAGCAGTTTATCGACAGGGGGCGGATCTGGTGAGCAGTACTTC. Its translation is CASSLSTGGGSGEQYF.

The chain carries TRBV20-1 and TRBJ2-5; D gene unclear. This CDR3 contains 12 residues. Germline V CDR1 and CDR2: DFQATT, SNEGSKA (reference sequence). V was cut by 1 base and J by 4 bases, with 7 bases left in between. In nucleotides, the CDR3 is TGCAGTGCTAGAGGTGAAGGAGAGACCCAGTACTTC. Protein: CSARGEGETQYF.

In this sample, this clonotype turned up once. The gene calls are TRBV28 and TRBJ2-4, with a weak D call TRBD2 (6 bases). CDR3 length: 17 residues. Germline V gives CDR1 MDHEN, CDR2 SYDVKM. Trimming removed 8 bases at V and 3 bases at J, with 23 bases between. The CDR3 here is CASPPRGMGMDKNIQYF. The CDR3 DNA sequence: TGTGCCAGCCCCCCGCGGGGTATGGGTATGGACAAAAACATTCAGTACTTC.

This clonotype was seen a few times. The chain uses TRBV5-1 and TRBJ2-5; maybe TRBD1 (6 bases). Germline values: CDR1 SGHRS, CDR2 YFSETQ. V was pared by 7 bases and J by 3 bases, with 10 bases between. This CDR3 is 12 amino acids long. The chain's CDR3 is CASRDIEETQYF. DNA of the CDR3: TGCGCCAGCCGGGACATAGAAGAGACCCAGTACTTC. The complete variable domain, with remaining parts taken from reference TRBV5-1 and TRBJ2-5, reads KAGVTQTPRYLIKTRGQQVTLSCSPISGHRSVSWYQQTPGQGLQFLFEYFSETQRNKGNFPGRFSGRQFSNSRSEMNVSTLELGDSALYLCASRDIEETQYFGPGTRLLVL.

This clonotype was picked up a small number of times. CDR3 region: CASSQSNQGHNEQFF. For the CDR3, the DNA is TGCGCCAGCAGTCAATCTAATCAGGGGCACAATGAGCAGTTCTTC. The gene calls are TRBV23-1 and TRBJ2-1, with D possibly matching TRBD1 (6 bases). TRBV23-1 counts as an open reading frame of uncertain function. Trimming took off 0 bases at V and 5 bases at J, with 11 bases between the two ends. The CDR3 totals 15 residues.

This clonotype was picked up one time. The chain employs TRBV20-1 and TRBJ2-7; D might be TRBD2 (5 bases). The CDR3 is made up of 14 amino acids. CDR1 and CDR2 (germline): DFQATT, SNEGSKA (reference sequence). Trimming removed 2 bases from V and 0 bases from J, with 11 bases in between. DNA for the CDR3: TGCAGTGCTAGACAAGGAGGAACCTCCTACGAGCAGTACTTC. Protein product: CSARQGGTSYEQYF.

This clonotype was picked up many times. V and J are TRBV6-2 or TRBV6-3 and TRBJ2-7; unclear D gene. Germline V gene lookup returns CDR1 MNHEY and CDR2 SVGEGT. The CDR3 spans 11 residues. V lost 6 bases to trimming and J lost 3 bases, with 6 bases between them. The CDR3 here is CASSPNYEQYF. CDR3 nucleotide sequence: TGTGCCAGCAGCCCCAACTACGAGCAGTACTTC.

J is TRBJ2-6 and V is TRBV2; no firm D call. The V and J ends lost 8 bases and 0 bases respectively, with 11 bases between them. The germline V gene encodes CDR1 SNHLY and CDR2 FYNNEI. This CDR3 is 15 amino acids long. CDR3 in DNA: TGTGCCAGCGCCACAGAAAGCTCTGGGGCCAACGTCCTGACTTTC. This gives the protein CASATESSGANVLTF.

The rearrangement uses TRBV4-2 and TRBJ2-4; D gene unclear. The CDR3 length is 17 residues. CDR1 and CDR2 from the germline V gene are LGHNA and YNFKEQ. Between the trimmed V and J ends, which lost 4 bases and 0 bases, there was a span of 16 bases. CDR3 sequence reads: CASSPHLETLAKNIQYF. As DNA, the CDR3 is TGTGCCAGCAGCCCCCATCTGGAAACTCTAGCCAAAAACATTCAGTACTTC.

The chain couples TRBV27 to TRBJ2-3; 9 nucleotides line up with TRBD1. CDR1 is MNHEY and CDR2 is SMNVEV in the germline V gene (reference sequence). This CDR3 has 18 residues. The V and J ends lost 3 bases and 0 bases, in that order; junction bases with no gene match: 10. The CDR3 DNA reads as TGTGCCAGCAGTTTCCGCGGGACAGGGAGGGGTAGCACAGATACGCAGTATTTT. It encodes CASSFRGTGRGSTDTQYF.

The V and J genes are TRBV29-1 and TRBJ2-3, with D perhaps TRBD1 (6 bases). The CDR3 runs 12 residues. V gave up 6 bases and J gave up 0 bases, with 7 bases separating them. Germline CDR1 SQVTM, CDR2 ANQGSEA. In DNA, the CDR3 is TGCAGCGTGGACAGTAGCACAGATACGCAGTATTTT. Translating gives CSVDSSTDTQYF.